This TCR beta chain was captured by sequencing in a study of blood T cell repertoires in COVID-19 (dated by TCRdb to 2019 to 2021). Background for the entire study: Samples covering the acute and convalescent phases of COVID-19 were provided by collaborators in the United States, Italy and Spain. The material from the prospective study consisted of cDNA or gDNA derived from T cells, B-cell-depleted T cells, or PBMCs. Subjects who had been exposed to COVID-19, were actively infected with it, or had recovered from it provided the deeply sampled blood TCRbeta repertoires that made up the dataset. A freely available public database, intended as a resource for researchers studying the immune response to SARS-CoV-2, is where the repertoires were released. The samples were drawn from the first 160 participants of the ongoing ImmuneRACE study and from roughly 1,300 subjects provided by 6 global collaborators. Nearly every sample came with metadata listing a de-identified subject ID, COVID-19 status, age in years and sex. HLA class I and class II types, where available, came from metadata supplied by the sample provider rather than from assay-based typing. Findings and caveats that apply to the study as a whole: The quantity of clinical and demographic metadata differed by source and by participant and was supplied without curation.

Participants in the prospective study were enrolled through a virtual design, were aged about 18 to 90 years, and lived in approximately 24 United States geographic areas. To assign participants to cohorts, the prospective study relied on clinical history that participants themselves reported in a screening survey and a study questionnaire. Exposed participants had been in contact with someone with a PCR-confirmed or clinician-diagnosed COVID-19 case within 2 weeks of study entry. In the prospective study, whole blood, serum and a nasopharyngeal or oropharyngeal swab were collected from each participant by mobile phlebotomists. Participants in the prospective study had the option to provide additional blood draws and questionnaires over an approximately 2-month period. Prospective study blood samples were shipped either frozen or at room temperature before DNA extraction. A note on this clone: No antigen is known for it. No qualities accompany the bases; no much larger clone lies one base away.

TCRbeta CDR3 regions were amplified from genomic DNA by means of the immunoSEQ Assay, a bias-controlled multiplex PCR. As for the authors' bioinformatics: Within the assay, amplification of reference gene primers was used to estimate how many nucleated cells each sample contained. To quantify the absolute abundance of each unique TCRbeta CDR3 rearrangement, sequence reads were collapsed and filtered. For each sample, productive Simpson clonality was calculated as the square root of Simpson's diversity index across productive rearrangements. TCRdb stores this immuneACCESS table with in-frame sequences only. Part of the clones is absent; in the studies checked, under half of the shortfall reflects unresolved V genes, and no reason is known for the rest. V and J calls and clone size are as listed in that table; D and trimming were resolved from the DNA. The sample includes fewer than 250,000 clones, with roughly 89% observed a single time. The top ten hold roughly 16% of the sample.

The sample comprised PBMCs or T cells enriched from blood (not recorded which). The sequence came from a man aged 25 to 40 who had been exposed to COVID-19.

The DNA is TGTGCCAGTAGTATAGGGACAAGTTCCTATGGCTACACCTTC. Its translation is CASSIGTSSYGYTF. Recombination connected TRBV19 to TRBJ1-2; the D gene is possibly TRBD1, with 5 bases matching. Cut back by 1 base and 4 bases, the V and J ends lie 10 bases apart. CDR3 length: 14 amino acids, cysteine to phenylalanine. The DNA shown is the 42-base CDR3, in frame from base 1. CDR1 and CDR2, per the germline V gene (reference sequence), are LNHDA and SQIVND.